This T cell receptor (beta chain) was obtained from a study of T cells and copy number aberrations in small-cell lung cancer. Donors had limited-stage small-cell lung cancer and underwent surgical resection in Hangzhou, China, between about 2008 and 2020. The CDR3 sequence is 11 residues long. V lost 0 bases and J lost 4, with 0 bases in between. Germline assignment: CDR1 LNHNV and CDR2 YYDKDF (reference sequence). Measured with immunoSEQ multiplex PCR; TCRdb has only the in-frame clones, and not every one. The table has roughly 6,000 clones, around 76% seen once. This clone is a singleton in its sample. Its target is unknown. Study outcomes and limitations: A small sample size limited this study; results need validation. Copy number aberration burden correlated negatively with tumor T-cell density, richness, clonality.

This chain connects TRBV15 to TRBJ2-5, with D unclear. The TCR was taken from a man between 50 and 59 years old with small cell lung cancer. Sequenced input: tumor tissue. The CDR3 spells CATSREETQYF. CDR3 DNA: TGTGCCACCAGCAGAGAAGAGACCCAGTACTTC.